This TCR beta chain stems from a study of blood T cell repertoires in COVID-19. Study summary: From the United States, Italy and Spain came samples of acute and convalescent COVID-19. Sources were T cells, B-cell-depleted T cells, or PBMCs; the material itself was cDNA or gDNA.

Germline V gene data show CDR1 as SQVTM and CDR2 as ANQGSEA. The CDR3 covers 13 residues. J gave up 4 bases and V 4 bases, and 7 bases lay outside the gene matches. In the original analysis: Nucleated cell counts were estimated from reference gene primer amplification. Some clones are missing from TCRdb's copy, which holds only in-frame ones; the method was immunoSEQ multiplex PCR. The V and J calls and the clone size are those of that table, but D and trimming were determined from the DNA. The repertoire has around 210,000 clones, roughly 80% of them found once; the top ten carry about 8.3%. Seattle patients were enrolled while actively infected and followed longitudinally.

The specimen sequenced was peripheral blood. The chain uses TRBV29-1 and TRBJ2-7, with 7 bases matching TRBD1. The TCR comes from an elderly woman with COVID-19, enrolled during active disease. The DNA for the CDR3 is TGCAGCGTTGGGACCGCACAGGGGTACGAGCAGTACTTC. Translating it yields CSVGTAQGYEQYF.